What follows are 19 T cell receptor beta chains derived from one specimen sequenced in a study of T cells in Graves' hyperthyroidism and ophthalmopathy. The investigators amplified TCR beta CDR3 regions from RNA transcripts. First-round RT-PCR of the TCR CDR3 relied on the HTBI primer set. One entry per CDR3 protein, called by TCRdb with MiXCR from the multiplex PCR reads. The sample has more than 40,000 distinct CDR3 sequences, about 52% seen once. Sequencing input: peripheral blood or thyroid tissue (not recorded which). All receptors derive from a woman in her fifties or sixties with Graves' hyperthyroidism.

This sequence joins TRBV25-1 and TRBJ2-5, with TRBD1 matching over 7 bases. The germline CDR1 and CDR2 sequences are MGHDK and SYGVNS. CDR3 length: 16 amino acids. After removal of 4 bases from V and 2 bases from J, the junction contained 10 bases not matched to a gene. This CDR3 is CASSATSYRGQETQYF. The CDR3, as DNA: TGTGCCAGCAGTGCTACTTCTTACAGGGGACAAGAGACCCAGTACTTC.

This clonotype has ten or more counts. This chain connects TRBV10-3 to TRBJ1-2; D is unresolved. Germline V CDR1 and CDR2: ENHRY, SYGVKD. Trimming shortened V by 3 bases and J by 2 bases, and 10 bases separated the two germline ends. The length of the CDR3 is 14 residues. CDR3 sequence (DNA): TGTGCCATCAGTGACAGGTCAGGAAACTATGGCTACACCTTC. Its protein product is CAISDRSGNYGYTF.

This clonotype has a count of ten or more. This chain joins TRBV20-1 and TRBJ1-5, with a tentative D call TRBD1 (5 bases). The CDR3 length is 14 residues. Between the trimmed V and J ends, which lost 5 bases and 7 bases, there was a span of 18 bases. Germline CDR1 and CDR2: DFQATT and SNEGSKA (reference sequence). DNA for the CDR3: TGCAGTGCTTTACGGTTCGAGCGGGGCCAGCCCCAGCATTTT. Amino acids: CSALRFERGQPQHF.

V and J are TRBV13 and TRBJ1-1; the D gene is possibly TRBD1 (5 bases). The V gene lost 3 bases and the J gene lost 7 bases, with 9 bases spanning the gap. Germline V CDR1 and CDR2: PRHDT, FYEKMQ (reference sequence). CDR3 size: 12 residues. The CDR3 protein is CASSFQGSEAFF. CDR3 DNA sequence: TGTGCCAGCAGCTTTCAGGGTAGTGAAGCTTTCTTT. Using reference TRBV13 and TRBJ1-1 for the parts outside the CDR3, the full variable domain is AAGVIQSPRHLIKEKRETATLKCYPIPRHDTVYWYQQGPGQDPQFLISFYEKMQSDKGSIPDRFSAQQFSDYHSELNMSSLELGDSALYFCASSFQGSEAFFGQGTRLTVV.

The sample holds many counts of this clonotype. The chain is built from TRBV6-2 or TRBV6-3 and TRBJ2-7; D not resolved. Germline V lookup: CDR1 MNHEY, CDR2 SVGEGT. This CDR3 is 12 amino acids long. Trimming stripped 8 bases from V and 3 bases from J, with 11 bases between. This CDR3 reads CASGRLVYEQYF. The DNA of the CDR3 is TGTGCCAGCGGACGACTTGTCTACGAGCAGTACTTC.

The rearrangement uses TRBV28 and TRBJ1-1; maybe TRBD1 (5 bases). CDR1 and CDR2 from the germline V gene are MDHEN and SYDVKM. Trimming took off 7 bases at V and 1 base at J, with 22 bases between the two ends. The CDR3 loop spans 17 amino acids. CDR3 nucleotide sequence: TGTGCCAGCAATCCAGGGTCGGTTTTCCTCGGGAACACTGAAGCTTTCTTT. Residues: CASNPGSVFLGNTEAFF.

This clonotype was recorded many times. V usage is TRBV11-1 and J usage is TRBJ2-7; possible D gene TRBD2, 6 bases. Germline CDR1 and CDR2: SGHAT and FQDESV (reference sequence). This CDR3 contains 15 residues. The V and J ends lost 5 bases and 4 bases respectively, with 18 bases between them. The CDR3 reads CASSLTPGLTYEQYF. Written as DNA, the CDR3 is TGTGCCAGCAGCCTTACGCCGGGACTTACGTACGAGCAGTACTTC.

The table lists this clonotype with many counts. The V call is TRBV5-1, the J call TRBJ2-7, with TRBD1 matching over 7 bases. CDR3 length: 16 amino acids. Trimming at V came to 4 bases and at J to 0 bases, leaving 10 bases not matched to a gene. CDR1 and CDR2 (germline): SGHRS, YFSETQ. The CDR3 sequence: CASSLSDRPYSYEQYF. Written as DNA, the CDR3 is TGCGCCAGCAGCCTCTCGGACAGGCCATACTCCTACGAGCAGTACTTC.

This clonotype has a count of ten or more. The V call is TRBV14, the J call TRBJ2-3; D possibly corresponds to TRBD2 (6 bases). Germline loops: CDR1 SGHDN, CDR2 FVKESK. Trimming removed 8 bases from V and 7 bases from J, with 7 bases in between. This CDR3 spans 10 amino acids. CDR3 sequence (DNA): TGTGCCAGCGGAGGGTATACGCAGTATTTT. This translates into CASGGYTQYF.

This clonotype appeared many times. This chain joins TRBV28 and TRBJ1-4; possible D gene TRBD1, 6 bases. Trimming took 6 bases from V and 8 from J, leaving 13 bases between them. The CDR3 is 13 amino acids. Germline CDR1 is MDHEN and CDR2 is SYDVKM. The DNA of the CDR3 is TGTGCCAGCAGCCGTACTAGGGGGGAAAAACTGTTTTTT. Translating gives CASSRTRGEKLFF.

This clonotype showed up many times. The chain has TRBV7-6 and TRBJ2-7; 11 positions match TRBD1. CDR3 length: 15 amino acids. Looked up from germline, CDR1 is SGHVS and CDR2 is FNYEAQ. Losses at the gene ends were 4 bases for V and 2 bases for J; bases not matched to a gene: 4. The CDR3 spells CASSSDRGLTYEQYF. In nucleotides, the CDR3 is TGTGCCAGCAGCTCGGACAGGGGGCTAACCTACGAGCAGTACTTC.

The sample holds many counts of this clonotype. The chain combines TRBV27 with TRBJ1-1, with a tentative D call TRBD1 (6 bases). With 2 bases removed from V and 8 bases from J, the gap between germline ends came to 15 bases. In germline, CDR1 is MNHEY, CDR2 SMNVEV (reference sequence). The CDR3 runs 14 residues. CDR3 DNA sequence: TGTGCCAGCAGTTTAGAACCCTGGACAGTAGAAGCTTTCTTT. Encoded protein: CASSLEPWTVEAFF.

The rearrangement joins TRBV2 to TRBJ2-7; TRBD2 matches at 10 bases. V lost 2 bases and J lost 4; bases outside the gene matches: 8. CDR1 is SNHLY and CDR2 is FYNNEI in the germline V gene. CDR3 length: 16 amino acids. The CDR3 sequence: CASSESGLAGVYEQYF. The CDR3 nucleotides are TGTGCCAGCAGTGAAAGTGGTCTAGCGGGAGTGTACGAGCAGTACTTC.

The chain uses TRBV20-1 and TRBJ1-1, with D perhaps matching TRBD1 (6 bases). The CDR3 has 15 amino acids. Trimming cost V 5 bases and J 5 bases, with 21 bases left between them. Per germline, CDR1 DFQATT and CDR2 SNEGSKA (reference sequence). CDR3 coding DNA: TGCAGTGCTTCTCCCCTCCTACAGGGAAAGACTGAAGCTTTCTTT. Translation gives CSASPLLQGKTEAFF.

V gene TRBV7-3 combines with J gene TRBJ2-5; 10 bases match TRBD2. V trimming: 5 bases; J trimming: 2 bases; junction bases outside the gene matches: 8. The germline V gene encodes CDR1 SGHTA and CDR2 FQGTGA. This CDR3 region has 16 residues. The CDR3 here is CASSPPLAGPQETQYF. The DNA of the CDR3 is TGTGCCAGCAGCCCCCCACTAGCGGGACCTCAAGAGACCCAGTACTTC.

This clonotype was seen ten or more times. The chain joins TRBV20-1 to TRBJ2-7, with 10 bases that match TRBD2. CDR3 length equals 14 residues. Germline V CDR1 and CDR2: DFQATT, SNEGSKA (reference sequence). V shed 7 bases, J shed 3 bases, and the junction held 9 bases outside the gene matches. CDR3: CSGAATSGFYEQYF. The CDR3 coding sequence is TGCAGTGGGGCCGCGACTAGCGGGTTCTACGAGCAGTACTTC.

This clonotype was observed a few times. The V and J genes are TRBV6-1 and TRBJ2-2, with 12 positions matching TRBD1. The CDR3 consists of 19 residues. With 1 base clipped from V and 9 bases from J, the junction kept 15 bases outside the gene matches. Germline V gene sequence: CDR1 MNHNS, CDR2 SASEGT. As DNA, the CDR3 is TGTGCCAGCAGTGAAGTTATTTTCCGGGACAGGGGGCTTTTCAGGGAGCTGTTTTTT. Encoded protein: CASSEVIFRDRGLFRELFF.

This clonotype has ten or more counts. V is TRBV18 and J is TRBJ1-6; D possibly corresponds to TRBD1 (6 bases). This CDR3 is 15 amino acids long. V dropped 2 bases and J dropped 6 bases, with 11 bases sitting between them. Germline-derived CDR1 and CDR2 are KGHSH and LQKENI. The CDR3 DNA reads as TGTGCCAGCTCACCATCAGGGGCCAGTAATTCACCCCTCCACTTT. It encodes CASSPSGASNSPLHF.

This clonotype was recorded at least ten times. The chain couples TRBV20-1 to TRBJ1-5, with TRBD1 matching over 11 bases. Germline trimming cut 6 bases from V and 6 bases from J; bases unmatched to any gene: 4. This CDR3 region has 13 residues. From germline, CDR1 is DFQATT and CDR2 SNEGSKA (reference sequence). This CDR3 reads CSATGQGVQPQHF. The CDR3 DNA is TGCAGTGCGACGGGACAGGGGGTTCAGCCCCAGCATTTT.